This T cell receptor (beta chain) appears in the sequencing data of a study of cytomegalovirus exposure and HLA in healthy donors. Study background: From donors who were HLA-typed, an early data release held 80 million or so unique TCRs. Study-wide results and limits: An apparent linkage of common viral pathogens to several of the most significant clusters emerged in a later analysis. By HLA locus, TCR association rates varied in a later analysis, with DRB1 showing the most and HLA-C the fewest.

The study ran its PCR with 60 Vbeta and 13 Jbeta primers. The table came from immunoSEQ multiplex PCR; TCRdb's copy has only in-frame clones and leaves some out. The table includes tens of thousands of clones, roughly 58% detected once. Concerning this clone itself: Its antigen is not identified.

The V and J ends lost 8 bases and 7 bases respectively, with 12 bases between them. Germline V gene sequence: CDR1 LNHDA, CDR2 SQIVND (reference sequence). The CDR3 covers 13 residues. This receptor was identified in a woman aged 25 to 39 in good health and CMV-seropositive. Sample: PBMCs. The chain links TRBV19 to TRBJ1-6; D might be TRBD1 (6 bases). The CDR3 spells CASREGGNSPLHF. The DNA for the CDR3 is TGTGCCAGTCGCGAAGGGGGAAATTCACCCCTCCACTTT.